These T cell receptor beta chains were read from a single sample in a study of blood T cell repertoires in COVID-19. Profiled with immunoSEQ multiplex PCR; TCRdb holds only in-frame clones, not every one. The profile shows about 140,000 clones, around 87% of them singletons. The specimen sequenced was PBMCs or T cells enriched from blood (not recorded which). The receptors come from a man between 60 and 75 years old who had recovered from COVID-19. Each CDR3 is given with its conserved first and last residue.

j_call v_call cdr3_aa
TRBJ1-1 TRBV10-3 CVTTTGHGNTEAFF
TRBJ2-3 TRBV18 CASSPRAMEDTQYF
TRBJ1-5 TRBV30 CAWSEGTGGQPQHF
TRBJ2-1 TRBV7-2 CTSSLEGLASNEQFF
TRBJ1-5 TRBV6-5 CASRTGGQPQHF
TRBJ2-1 TRBV19 CASRLAGGPGDEQFF
TRBJ1-6 TRBV11-2 CASSRGHFSPLHF
TRBJ1-5 TRBV6-1 CASSDRHRNQPQHF
TRBJ1-3 TRBV2 CAREKGRTPSPGNTIYF
TRBJ2-3 TRBV19 CASSTREAQYF
TRBJ2-1 TRBV9 CASSARGTSGRNEQFF
TRBJ2-7 TRBV19 CASSISPGGEQYF
TRBJ2-7 TRBV23-1 CASSQSGTSGSYEQYF
TRBJ2-1 TRBV9 CASSPGGNEQFF
TRBJ1-2 TRBV2 CASSATGGGYGYTF
TRBJ1-4 TRBV3-1/TRBV3-2 CASSSSETGRQKLFF
TRBJ1-2 TRBV18 CASSPRTGKDDGYTF
TRBJ2-7 TRBV7-2 CASSLREPYEQYF
TRBJ1-3 TRBV5-1 CASSPGGISGNTIYF
TRBJ2-2 TRBV18 CASSPDSITGELFF
TRBJ1-3 TRBV18 CASSPTAKRETIYF
TRBJ1-1 TRBV18 CASSPNRGSTEAFF
TRBJ2-1 TRBV19 CASSIGLAGGLRQFF
TRBJ1-2 TRBV19 CASTLDRSGYTF
TRBJ1-1 TRBV21-1 CASSKVFREEAFF
TRBJ1-2 TRBV28 CASSPPRTGLPYGYTF
TRBJ1-5 TRBV28 CASRPRGRGSEQPQHF
TRBJ2-2 TRBV27 CASSFSPAGRNTGELFF